The rows below give T cell receptor beta chains drawn from one sample of a study of T cells after yellow fever vaccination. MiXCR, applied by TCRdb to the 5' RACE reads, yields one record per CDR3 protein. The sample includes a few hundred thousand distinct CDR3 sequences, roughly 4.3% seen only once; the top ten take more than 20%. The material was PBMCs, obtained 5 days after the yellow fever booster vaccination. The receptors come from a man between 18 and 29 years old who received the YFV17D yellow fever vaccine. CDR3s leave out the opening cysteine and the closing phenylalanine or tryptophan. Fields, in order: V gene, J gene, clone size, D gene, CDR3 protein. A D gene is named only where the DNA matches it firmly. Not every row has a clone size; where given, it reads once, few, many or a size class.

TRBV6-2/TRBV6-3	TRBJ2-1	few	TRBD1	ASGQGAYNEQF
TRBV11-2	TRBJ2-3	many	TRBD2	ASSSGLAVTTDTQY
TRBV12-3/TRBV12-4	TRBJ2-1	-	TRBD2	ASRPQLAGGSRSYNEQF
TRBV15	TRBJ1-1	few	TRBD1	ATSARTGSMNTEAF
TRBV20-1	TRBJ1-1	many	-	SARAGVGLEEAF
TRBV4-1	TRBJ2-2	few	-	ASSQLSGELF
TRBV29-1	TRBJ2-2	few	TRBD1	SVRRQGPGELF
TRBV7-6	TRBJ2-4	-	-	ASSLSGDFNIQY
TRBV12-3/TRBV12-4	TRBJ1-5	many	-	ASSPSPASPQH
TRBV7-2	TRBJ1-2	few	-	ASSLSLGGWENYGYT
TRBV20-1	TRBJ2-7	-	-	SARVAGQGPPEQY
TRBV7-8	TRBJ1-4	-	TRBD1	ASSFTQGALNEKLF
TRBV7-9	TRBJ1-1	-	-	ASSAVTGMNTEAF
TRBV5-1	TRBJ1-3	-	-	ASSLGGSSSGNTIY
TRBV7-2	TRBJ2-3	many	-	ASSLEGRGDTQY
TRBV20-1	TRBJ1-3	many	-	SAGDRAATIY
TRBV18	TRBJ2-7	many	-	ASSPPGSYEQY
TRBV10-3	TRBJ1-4	-	TRBD1	AISDSQGANEKLF
TRBV25-1	TRBJ2-7	few	-	ASSETGITYEQY
TRBV29-1	TRBJ1-1	few	-	SVQRAPGQAF